This T cell receptor beta chain is from a study of cytomegalovirus exposure and HLA in healthy donors. The V segment lost 5 bases and the J segment 5 bases; nucleotides outside the gene matches: 5. This CDR3 contains 16 residues. Germline CDR1 is LNHDA and CDR2 is SQIVND (reference sequence). The PCR contained 60 Vbeta and 13 Jbeta primers. Repertoires were generated with immunoSEQ multiplex PCR, while TCRdb's copy carries only in-frame clones and drops some. The sample comprises 100,000 to 150,000 clones, 80% of which are singletons, and 1% rests with the top ten. Sequences were obtained from PBMCs. The chain recombines TRBV19 with TRBJ2-5; 16 bases align to TRBD2. The TCR originated in a man between 40 and 49 years old in good health and CMV-seronegative. The CDR3 region has the DNA TGTGCCAGTAGTGGCGGGACTAGCGGGAGGGGGGAGACCCAGTACTTC. It specifies CASSGGTSGRGETQYF.